This T cell receptor beta chain came from a study of cytomegalovirus exposure and HLA in healthy donors. Study in general: Earlier results showed roughly 120 million unique TCR beta sequences derived from approximately 180 million T cells. Study outcomes and limitations: Most TCR sequences were seen very rarely across donors, but some public TCRs occurred in many. Later examination showed HLA-associated TCR beta chains had greater clonal expansion than equally common others.

PCR amplification relied on 60 Vbeta primers (plus 13 Jbeta primers). Sequenced by immunoSEQ multiplex PCR; TCRdb stores in-frame clones only, minus some. The repertoire holds about 120,000 clones, with approximately 80% as singletons. CDR3 length: 17 residues. The germline V gene encodes CDR1 MGHRA and CDR2 YSYEKL. The germline V and J ends were trimmed by 0 bases and 4 bases, with 15 bases remaining between them. As to this clone: Antigen specificity is unknown.

The chain links TRBV4-1 to TRBJ2-2, with D possibly matching TRBD2 (5 bases). The TCR originated in a man between 45 and 60 years old in good health and CMV-seronegative. The sample taken for sequencing was PBMCs. The CDR3 bases are TGCGCCAGCAGCCAAGATCGGCGGGCAGCAGGCACCGGGGAGCTGTTTTTT. Translated: CASSQDRRAAGTGELFF.